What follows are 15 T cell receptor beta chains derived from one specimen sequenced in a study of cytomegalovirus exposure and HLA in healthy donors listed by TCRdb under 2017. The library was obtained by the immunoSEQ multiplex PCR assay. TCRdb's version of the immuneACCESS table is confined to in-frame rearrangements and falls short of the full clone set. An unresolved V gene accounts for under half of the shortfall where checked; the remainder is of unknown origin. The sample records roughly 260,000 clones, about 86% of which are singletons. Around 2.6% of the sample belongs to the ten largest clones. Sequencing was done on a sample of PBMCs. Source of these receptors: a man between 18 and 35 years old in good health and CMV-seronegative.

This CDR3 reads CASRDPGRETQYF. The CDR3 region has the DNA TGCGCCAGCAGAGACCCAGGCAGAGAGACCCAGTACTTC. This sequence joins TRBV5-1 and TRBJ2-5, with D unclear. V was trimmed by 5 bases and J by 4 bases, leaving 12 bases between them. The V gene's germline CDR1 is SGHRS and CDR2 YFSETQ. The CDR3 is made up of 13 amino acids.

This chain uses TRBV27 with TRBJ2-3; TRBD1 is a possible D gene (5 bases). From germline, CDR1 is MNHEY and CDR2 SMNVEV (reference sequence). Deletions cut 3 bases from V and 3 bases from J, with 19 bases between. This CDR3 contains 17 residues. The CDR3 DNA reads TGTGCCAGCAGTTTCCAGGGTGTCGTGGGGTTGACAGATACGCAGTATTTT. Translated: CASSFQGVVGLTDTQYF.

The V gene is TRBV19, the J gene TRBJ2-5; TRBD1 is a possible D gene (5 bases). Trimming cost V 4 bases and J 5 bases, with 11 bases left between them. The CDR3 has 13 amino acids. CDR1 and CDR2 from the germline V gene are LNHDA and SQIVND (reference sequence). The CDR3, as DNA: TGTGCCAGTAGTAGTTCAGGGCAGGAGACCCAGTACTTC. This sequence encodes CASSSSGQETQYF.

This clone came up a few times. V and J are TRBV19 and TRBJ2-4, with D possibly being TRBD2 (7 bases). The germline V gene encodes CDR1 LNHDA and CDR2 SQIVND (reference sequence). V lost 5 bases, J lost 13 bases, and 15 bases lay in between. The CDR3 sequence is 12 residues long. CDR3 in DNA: TGTGCCAGTAGTGCAACAGGGAGGGGGCAGTACTTC. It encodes CASSATGRGQYF.

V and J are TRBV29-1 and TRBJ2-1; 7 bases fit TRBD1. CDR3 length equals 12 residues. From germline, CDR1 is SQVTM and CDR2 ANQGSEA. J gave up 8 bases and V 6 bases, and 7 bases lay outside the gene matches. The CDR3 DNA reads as TGCAGCGTGACACAGGGGTTGGATGAGCAGTTCTTC. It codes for CSVTQGLDEQFF.

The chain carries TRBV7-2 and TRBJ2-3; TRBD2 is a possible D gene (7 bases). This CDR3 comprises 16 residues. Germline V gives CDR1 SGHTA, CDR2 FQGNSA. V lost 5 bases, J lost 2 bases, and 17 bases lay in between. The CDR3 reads CASSRGGAGTTDTQYF. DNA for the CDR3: TGTGCCAGCAGCCGAGGGGGAGCGGGGACCACAGATACGCAGTATTTT. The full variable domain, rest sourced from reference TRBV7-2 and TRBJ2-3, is GAGVSQSPSNKVTEKGKDVELRCDPISGHTALYWYRQSLGQGLEFLIYFQGNSAPDKSGLPSDRFSAERTGGSVSTLTIQRTQQEDSAVYLCASSRGGAGTTDTQYFGPGTRLTVL.

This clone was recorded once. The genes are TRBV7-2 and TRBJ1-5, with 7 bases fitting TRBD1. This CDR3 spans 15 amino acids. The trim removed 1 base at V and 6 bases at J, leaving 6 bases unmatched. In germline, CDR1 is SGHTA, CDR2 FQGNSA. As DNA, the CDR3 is TGTGCCAGCAGCTTAGGGACAGGAGGAGGTCAGCCCCAGCATTTT. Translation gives CASSLGTGGGQPQHF.

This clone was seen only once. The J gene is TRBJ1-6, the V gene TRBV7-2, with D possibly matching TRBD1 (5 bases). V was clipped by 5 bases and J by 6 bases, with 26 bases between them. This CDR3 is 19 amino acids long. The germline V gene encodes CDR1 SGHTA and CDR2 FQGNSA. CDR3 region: CASSALPPPGLSGNSPLHF. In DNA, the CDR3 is TGTGCCAGCAGCGCCCTCCCTCCCCCGGGACTTTCGGGTAATTCACCCCTCCACTTT.

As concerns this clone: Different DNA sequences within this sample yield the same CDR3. Here the CDR3 DNA reads TGTGCCAGCAGCGTAGGCCCGGTGAACACTGAAGCTTTCTTT. Amino acid sequence: CASSVGPVNTEAFF. This chain links TRBV9 with TRBJ1-1; unclear D gene. Trimming took 0 bases from V and 0 from J, leaving 6 bases between them. CDR3 length: 14 amino acids. The germline V gene encodes CDR1 SGDLS and CDR2 YYNGEE.

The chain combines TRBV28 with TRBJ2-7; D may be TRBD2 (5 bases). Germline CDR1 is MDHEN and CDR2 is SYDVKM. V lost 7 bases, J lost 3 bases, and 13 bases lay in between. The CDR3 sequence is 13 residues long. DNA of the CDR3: TGTGCCAGCACCATTGTGGGAGACTACGAGCAGTACTTC. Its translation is CASTIVGDYEQYF.

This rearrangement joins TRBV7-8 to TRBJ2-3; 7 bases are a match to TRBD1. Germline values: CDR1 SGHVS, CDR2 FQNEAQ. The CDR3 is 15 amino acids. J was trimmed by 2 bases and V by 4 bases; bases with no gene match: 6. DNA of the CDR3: TGTGCCAGCAGCTCGTCAGGGGGTCTCACAGATACGCAGTATTTT. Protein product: CASSSSGGLTDTQYF. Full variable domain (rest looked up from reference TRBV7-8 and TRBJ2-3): GAGVSQSPRYKVAKRGQDVALRCDPISGHVSLFWYQQALGQGPEFLTYFQNEAQLDKSGLPSDRFFAERPEGSVSTLKIQRTQQEDSAVYLCASSSSGGLTDTQYFGPGTRLTVL.

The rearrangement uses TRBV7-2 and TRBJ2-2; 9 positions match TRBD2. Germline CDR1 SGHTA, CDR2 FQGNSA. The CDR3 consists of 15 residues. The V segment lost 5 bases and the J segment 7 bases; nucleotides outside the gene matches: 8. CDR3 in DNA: TGTGCCAGCAGCCCAAATAGCGGGAGCGTCGGGGAGCTGTTTTTT. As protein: CASSPNSGSVGELFF.

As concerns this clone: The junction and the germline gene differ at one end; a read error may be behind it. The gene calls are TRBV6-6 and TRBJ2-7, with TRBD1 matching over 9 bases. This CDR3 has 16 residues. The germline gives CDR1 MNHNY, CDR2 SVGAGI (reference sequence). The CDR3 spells CASSDSDRGLSYEQYF. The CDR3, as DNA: TGTGCCAGCAGTGACTCGGACAGGGGCCTTTCCTACGAGCAGTACTTC.

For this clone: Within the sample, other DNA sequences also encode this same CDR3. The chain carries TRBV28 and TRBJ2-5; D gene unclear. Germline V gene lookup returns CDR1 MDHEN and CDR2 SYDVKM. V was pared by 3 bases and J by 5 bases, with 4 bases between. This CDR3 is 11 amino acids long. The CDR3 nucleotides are TGTGCCAGCAGTTTCGGGGAGACCCAGTACTTC. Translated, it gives CASSFGETQYF.

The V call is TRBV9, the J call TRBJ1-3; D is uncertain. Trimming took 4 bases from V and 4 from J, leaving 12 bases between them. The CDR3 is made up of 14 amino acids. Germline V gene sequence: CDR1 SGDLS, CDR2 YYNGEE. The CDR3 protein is CASSSSTQGNTIYF. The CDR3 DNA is TGTGCCAGCAGCTCCTCAACCCAGGGAAACACCATATATTTT.